The rows below give T cell receptor beta chains drawn from one sample of a study of blood T cell repertoires in COVID-19. Sequencing was performed with immunoSEQ multiplex PCR; in TCRdb, only in-frame clones are kept and a portion is missing. The sample includes 200,000 or so clones, around 87% of them seen just once. The sequenced material came from PBMCs or T cells enriched from blood (not recorded which). The source is a woman under 30 in a cohort exposed to, infected with or recovered from COVID-19 (not recorded which). Both conserved end residues are part of each CDR3. The D gene is left open where the match is weak. Part of the rows lack a size; the others show once, few, many or a class for expanded clones.

>NA|TRBD1|TRBV9|TRBJ2-3
CASSVGGQGYTDTQYF
TGTGCCAGCAGCGTAGGGGGACAGGGGTACACAGATACGCAGTATTTT
>NA|TRBD1|TRBV7-9|TRBJ2-1
CATPRGRGNYEQFF
TGTGCCACCCCTCGGGGCAGGGGGAACTATGAGCAGTTCTTC
>NA|NA|TRBV7-3|TRBJ2-3
CASTEGLATDTQYF
TGTGCCAGCACAGAGGGCCTGGCCACAGATACGCAGTATTTT
>NA|NA|TRBV25-1|TRBJ1-3
CASSDRDSRRDTIYF
TGTGCCAGCAGTGACCGGGACTCCCGGAGGGACACCATATATTTT
>NA|NA|TRBV18|TRBJ2-7
CASSPGTSYEQYF
TGTGCCAGCTCACCGGGGACTTCCTACGAGCAGTACTTC
>NA|TRBD2|TRBV2|TRBJ2-3
CASTIAGDGPDTQYF
TGTGCCAGCACCATAGCGGGAGATGGCCCAGATACGCAGTATTTT
>NA|TRBD1|TRBV15|TRBJ2-7
CATSTGQGNSYEQYF
TGTGCCACCAGCACTGGACAGGGGAATTCCTACGAGCAGTACTTC
>few|TRBD2|TRBV6-5|TRBJ2-1
CASSSEAGSGDNEQFF
TGTGCCAGCAGTTCGGAAGCGGGGTCGGGCGACAATGAGCAGTTCTTC
>NA|NA|TRBV3-1/TRBV3-2|TRBJ1-1
CASSQGQSTIAFF
TGTGCCAGCAGCCAAGGACAGTCGACGATCGCTTTCTTT
>NA|NA|TRBV2|TRBJ1-2
CASSGDTSYGYTF
TGTGCCAGCAGTGGGGACACGAGCTATGGCTACACCTTC
>NA|TRBD1|TRBV5-1|TRBJ1-1
CASSFGQGHTEAFF
TGCGCCAGCAGCTTCGGACAGGGCCACACTGAAGCTTTCTTT
>NA|NA|TRBV7-9|TRBJ1-3
CASSENSGNTIYF
TGTGCCAGCAGCGAGAATTCTGGAAACACCATATATTTT
>NA|TRBD2|TRBV24-1|TRBJ2-2
CATSGTSGRYTGELFF
TGTGCCACCAGTGGAACTAGCGGGCGATACACCGGGGAGCTGTTTTTT
>NA|NA|TRBV5-1|TRBJ2-7
CASAWQGRREQYF
TGCGCCAGCGCTTGGCAGGGCAGGCGCGAGCAGTACTTC
>NA|NA|TRBV15|TRBJ1-3
CATRAGNTIYF
TGTGCCACCAGGGCGGGGAACACCATATATTTT
>NA|NA|TRBV7-9|TRBJ1-2
CASSPVAGYGYTF
TGTGCCAGCAGCCCCGTGGCGGGCTATGGCTACACCTTC
>NA|NA|TRBV7-9|TRBJ2-7
CASSLEDNYSYEQYF
TGTGCCAGCAGCTTAGAGGACAACTACTCCTACGAGCAGTACTTC
>NA|TRBD2|TRBV14|TRBJ2-3
CASSVGLAGADTQYF
TGTGCCAGCAGCGTCGGACTAGCGGGAGCAGATACGCAGTATTTT